The 21 T cell receptor beta chains presented below share a single source sample, sequenced in a study of blood T cell repertoires in COVID-19. TCRdb keeps only in-frame clones here, not all; method: immunoSEQ multiplex PCR. This table holds 250,000 to 350,000 clones, 89% found once. Sequenced sample: peripheral blood. The source of these receptors is a woman aged 40-49 years who had recovered from COVID-19.

This chain links TRBV6-1 with TRBJ2-5, with D hard to call. This CDR3 contains 15 residues. CDR1 MNHNS and CDR2 SASEGT come from the germline V gene. Trimming took 2 bases from V and 2 from J, leaving 12 bases between them. CDR3 nucleotide sequence: TGTGCCAGCAGTGAAAATGTGGCTCTTCAAGAGACCCAGTACTTC. Its translation: CASSENVALQETQYF.

This clone was counted a few times. The chain carries TRBV4-1 and TRBJ2-3; 7 bases are a match to TRBD1. V gave up 4 bases and J gave up 1 base; unmatched junction bases: 23. CDR3 length: 21 residues. Per germline, CDR1 MGHRA and CDR2 YSYEKL. Here the CDR3 reads CASSPQARTGLRGEGTDTQYF. Written as DNA, the CDR3 is TGCGCCAGCAGCCCACAAGCCCGGACAGGCTTAAGGGGCGAGGGCACAGATACGCAGTATTTT.

The genes are TRBV19 and TRBJ2-1; 11 nucleotides agree with TRBD2. CDR1 and CDR2 from the germline V gene are LNHDA and SQIVND (reference sequence). J gave up 7 bases and V 6 bases, and 5 bases lay outside the gene matches. The CDR3 spans 14 residues. This CDR3 reads CASRTSGIGNEQFF. CDR3 DNA sequence: TGTGCCAGTAGGACTAGCGGGATCGGGAATGAGCAGTTCTTC. The whole variable domain, filled in from reference TRBV19 and TRBJ2-1, reads DGGITQSPKYLFRKEGQNVTLSCEQNLNHDAMYWYRQDPGQGLRLIYYSQIVNDFQKGDIAEGYSVSREKKESFPLTVTSAQKNPTAFYLCASRTSGIGNEQFFGPGTRLTVL.

V usage is TRBV29-1 and J usage is TRBJ2-3; no firm D call. Germline values: CDR1 SQVTM, CDR2 ANQGSEA. Trimming pared 2 bases from V and 2 bases from J, leaving 5 bases between. This CDR3 is 12 amino acids long. As DNA, the CDR3 is TGCAGCGTTGAATCCAACACAGATACGCAGTATTTT. Protein product: CSVESNTDTQYF.

V is TRBV4-2 and J is TRBJ1-1; the match to TRBD1 covers 9 bases. CDR1 and CDR2 from the germline V gene are LGHNA and YNFKEQ. V shed 4 bases, J shed 9 bases, and the junction held 9 bases outside the gene matches. The CDR3 has 14 residues. The CDR3 loop reads CASSPTGTGTQAFF. In nucleotides, the CDR3 is TGTGCCAGCAGCCCGACCGGGACAGGGACCCAAGCTTTCTTT.

The CDR3: CASNVGQGDTEAFF. For the CDR3, the DNA is TGTGCCAGCAACGTGGGACAGGGAGACACTGAAGCTTTCTTT. The chain combines TRBV7-9 with TRBJ1-1; 9 positions match TRBD1. This CDR3 contains 14 residues. The V and J ends lost 7 bases and 3 bases, in that order; junction bases with no gene match: 6. Looked up from germline, CDR1 is SEHNR and CDR2 is FQNEAQ (reference sequence).

The CDR3 DNA sequence: TGTGCCATCATTACAGGGTACAATGAGCAGTTCTTC. The encoded protein is CAIITGYNEQFF. The chain joins TRBV10-3 to TRBJ2-1; TRBD1 might be the D (6 bases). Germline-derived CDR1 and CDR2 are ENHRY and SYGVKD. This CDR3 has 12 residues. Deletions cut 7 bases from V and 4 bases from J, with 8 bases between.

This clone was seen only once. The chain combines TRBV4-1 with TRBJ2-7; 7 nucleotides line up with TRBD2. V lost 1 base and J lost 1; bases outside the gene matches: 16. Germline V gene data show CDR1 as MGHRA and CDR2 as YSYEKL. This CDR3 is built from 19 residues. The CDR3 region is CASSQVPPSGMVRSYEQYF. CDR3 sequence (DNA): TGCGCCAGCAGCCAAGTGCCCCCAAGCGGGATGGTAAGGTCCTACGAGCAGTACTTC.

With respect to this clone: This specimen includes other DNA sequences encoding the same CDR3. This chain connects TRBV11-2 to TRBJ1-5; perhaps TRBD1 as D (5 bases). The V and J ends lost 3 bases and 6 bases respectively, with 12 bases between them. Germline loops: CDR1 SGHAT, CDR2 FQNNGV. The CDR3 spans 14 residues. CDR3 protein: CASSLGQGSQPQHF. The CDR3 coding sequence is TGTGCCAGCAGCTTGGGGCAGGGCAGTCAGCCCCAGCATTTT. The entire variable domain, with the rest obtained from reference TRBV11-2 and TRBJ1-5, is as follows: EAGVAQSPRYKIIEKRQSVAFWCNPISGHATLYWYQQILGQGPKLLIQFQNNGVVDDSQLPKDRFSAERLKGVDSTLKIQPAKLEDSAVYLCASSLGQGSQPQHFGDGTRLSIL.

The chain joins TRBV4-1 to TRBJ2-7; 9 nucleotides match TRBD1. The CDR3 runs to 16 residues. The V segment lost 4 bases and the J segment 2 bases; nucleotides outside the gene matches: 9. Germline CDR1 is MGHRA and CDR2 is YSYEKL. The CDR3, as DNA: TGCGCCAGCAGCCCCCCCGTCGGGGACAGGGCCTACGAGCAGTACTTC. Translated, it gives CASSPPVGDRAYEQYF.

This chain links TRBV5-1 with TRBJ2-7; 9 bases line up with TRBD2. CDR1 and CDR2 (germline): SGHRS, YFSETQ. V shed 0 bases, J shed 7 bases, and the junction held 11 bases outside the gene matches. The CDR3 is 16 amino acids. For the CDR3, the DNA is TGCGCCAGCAGCTTGGCCAGGACTAGCGAGGCGAAAGAGCAGTACTTC. Encoded protein: CASSLARTSEAKEQYF.

The CDR3 loop is CASSFLGLAAYNEQFF. In nucleotides, the CDR3 is TGTGCCAGCAGCTTCCTGGGACTAGCGGCCTACAATGAGCAGTTCTTC. V usage is TRBV13 and J usage is TRBJ2-1; 11 nucleotides match TRBD2. CDR3 length: 16 amino acids. J gave up 2 bases and V 3 bases, and 3 bases lay outside the gene matches. The germline V gene has CDR1 PRHDT and CDR2 FYEKMQ (reference sequence). Variable domain in full (rest from reference TRBV13 and TRBJ2-1): AAGVIQSPRHLIKEKRETATLKCYPIPRHDTVYWYQQGPGQDPQFLISFYEKMQSDKGSIPDRFSAQQFSDYHSELNMSSLELGDSALYFCASSFLGLAAYNEQFFGPGTRLTVL.

This chain joins TRBV18 and TRBJ2-2; D gene unclear. The germline gives CDR1 KGHSH, CDR2 LQKENI. This CDR3 has 16 amino acids. The ends were cut back, 0 bases at V and 1 base at J, with 9 bases in the middle. The CDR3 here is CASSPPYAGNTGELFF. The DNA of the CDR3 is TGTGCCAGCTCACCACCGTATGCCGGGAACACCGGGGAGCTGTTTTTT. The whole variable domain, remainder taken from reference TRBV18 and TRBJ2-2, is NAGVMQNPRHLVRRRGQEARLRCSPMKGHSHVYWYRQLPEEGLKFMVYLQKENIIDESGMPKERFSAEFPKEGPSILRIQQVVRGDSAAYFCASSPPYAGNTGELFFGEGSRLTVL.

This chain joins TRBV11-3 and TRBJ2-5; possibly TRBD1 for D (6 bases). From germline, CDR1 is SGHNT and CDR2 YENEEA. There are 14 residues in the CDR3. With 3 bases removed from V and 10 bases from J, the gap between germline ends came to 18 bases. The CDR3 spells CASSFLRNPGHQYF. As DNA, the CDR3 is TGTGCCAGCAGCTTCCTCAGAAACCCGGGACACCAGTACTTC. The entire variable domain, with the rest obtained from reference TRBV11-3 and TRBJ2-5, is as follows: EAGVVQSPRYKIIEKKQPVAFWCNPISGHNTLYWYLQNLGQGPELLIRYENEEAVDDSQLPKDRFSAERLKGVDSTLKIQPAELGDSAVYLCASSFLRNPGHQYFGPGTRLLVL.

Only a few counts were recorded for this clone. V is TRBV19 and J is TRBJ2-1, with 11 bases identical to TRBD2. J was trimmed by 3 bases and V by 1 base; bases with no gene match: 8. The CDR3 has 18 amino acids. Germline CDR1 reads LNHDA; CDR2 reads SQIVND (reference sequence). The CDR3 DNA follows: TGTGCCAGTAGTATAGGGCTAGCGGGAGGTCAGGACTACAATGAGCAGTTCTTC. Residues: CASSIGLAGGQDYNEQFF.

V gene TRBV30 combines with J gene TRBJ2-7, with 11 bases lining up with TRBD2. The CDR3 is made up of 13 amino acids. Per germline, CDR1 GTSNPN and CDR2 SVGIG (reference sequence). V lost 4 bases to trimming and J lost 3 bases; unmatched junction nucleotides: 2. The CDR3 sequence: CAWTTSGIYEQYF. CDR3 DNA sequence: TGTGCCTGGACGACTAGCGGGATCTACGAGCAGTACTTC.

V is TRBV28 and J is TRBJ2-3; D not resolved. V was shortened by 2 bases and J by 0 bases, with 12 bases between the two germline ends. The germline V gene encodes CDR1 MDHEN and CDR2 SYDVKM. The CDR3 consists of 16 residues. The CDR3 protein is CASSLRVSSSTDTQYF. The CDR3 DNA sequence: TGTGCCAGCAGTTTACGGGTCTCTTCTAGCACAGATACGCAGTATTTT.

CDR3 residues: CASSLLNTGELFF. The CDR3 DNA follows: TGTGCCAGCAGTCTTCTGAACACCGGGGAGCTGTTTTTT. V gene TRBV12-3 or TRBV12-4 combines with J gene TRBJ2-2; unclear D gene. V dropped 5 bases and J dropped 1 base, with 5 bases sitting between them. CDR3 size: 13 residues.

This clone turned up a few times. The chain combines TRBV28 with TRBJ2-7; D is perhaps TRBD2 (6 bases). This CDR3 has 15 amino acids. Germline V gene sequence: CDR1 MDHEN, CDR2 SYDVKM. Trimming removed 4 bases from V and 0 bases from J, with 13 bases in between. CDR3 DNA sequence: TGTGCCAGCAGTTCATCCGGGACTGACTCCTACGAGCAGTACTTC. Amino acids: CASSSSGTDSYEQYF.

V is TRBV24-1 and J is TRBJ2-4; weak D call: TRBD2 (6 bases). CDR1 and CDR2 from the germline V gene are KGHDR and SFDVKD. The CDR3 loop spans 14 amino acids. Trimming stripped 0 bases from V and 8 bases from J, with 10 bases between. CDR3 coding DNA: TGTGCCACCAGTGATTTGCGGGGGAAGGACATTCAGTACTTC. Protein: CATSDLRGKDIQYF.

There are many counts of this clone. The chain links TRBV11-3 to TRBJ2-1, with 10 bases matching TRBD2. This CDR3 is built from 15 residues. Germline V gives CDR1 SGHNT, CDR2 YENEEA. The CDR3 DNA sequence: TGTGCATGTCGGGCTAGCGGGAGAAAACACAATGAGCAGTTCTTC. It translates to CACRASGRKHNEQFF. Together with reference TRBV11-3 and TRBJ2-1, the CDR3 gives the full variable domain: EAGVVQSPRYKIIEKKQPVAFWCNPISGHNTLYWYLQNLGQGPELLIRYENEEAVDDSQLPKDRFSAERLKGVDSTLKIQPAELGDSAVYLCACRASGRKHNEQFFGPGTRLTVL.